What follows are 16 T cell receptor beta chains derived from one specimen sequenced in a study of T-cell memory formation after mild COVID-19. Each CDR3 protein is one row after TCRdb ran MiXCR on the 5' RACE reads. Of hundreds of thousands of distinct CDR3 sequences in the sample, approximately 13% were seen once. The sample consisted of PBMCs or a T cell subset sorted from them (not recorded which). These receptors all stem from a man between 18 and 35 years old who had mild COVID-19 (a few samples of this study predate the infection). Cell type and time point are not known.

V usage is TRBV29-1 and J usage is TRBJ2-1; possible D gene TRBD1, 5 bases. The CDR3 covers 14 residues. Germline loops: CDR1 SQVTM, CDR2 ANQGSEA. The V end was cut by 4 bases, the J end by 1 base, with 11 bases between. CDR3 sequence reads: CSVGFRASYNEQFF. CDR3 nucleotide sequence: TGCAGCGTTGGGTTCAGGGCGTCCTACAATGAGCAGTTCTTC.

V gene TRBV7-9 combines with J gene TRBJ1-1, with TRBD1 matching over 10 bases. The V gene's germline CDR1 is SEHNR and CDR2 FQNEAQ (reference sequence). The CDR3 consists of 16 residues. V was pared by 5 bases and J by 5 bases, with 11 bases of the junction left unmatched. The CDR3 nucleotides are TGTGCCAGCAGCGAAAGGACAGGGGGAAGTGGGACTGAAGCTTTCTTT. This translates into CASSERTGGSGTEAFF.

This clonotype appeared a few times. The V gene is TRBV7-9, the J gene TRBJ1-2; D may be TRBD1 (5 bases). The V and J ends lost 1 base and 6 bases respectively, with 9 bases between them. Germline loops: CDR1 SEHNR, CDR2 FQNEAQ (reference sequence). The CDR3 extends over 13 amino acids. DNA for the CDR3: TGTGCCAGCAGCTTAGGACAGACTAATGGCTACACCTTC. It codes for CASSLGQTNGYTF.

This clonotype occurred a few times. The chain has TRBV28 and TRBJ2-5; no definite D call. The ends were cut back, 4 bases at V and 0 bases at J, with 6 bases in the middle. Germline V gene lookup returns CDR1 MDHEN and CDR2 SYDVKM. The CDR3 spans 13 residues. Here the CDR3 DNA reads TGTGCCAGCAGTTACCGGTACCAAGAGACCCAGTACTTC. Its translation is CASSYRYQETQYF.

The chain uses TRBV4-3 and TRBJ1-3, with a possible D match to TRBD1 (5 bases). In germline, CDR1 is LGHNA, CDR2 YSLEER. Trimming pared 1 base from V and 7 bases from J, leaving 23 bases between. The CDR3 length is 18 residues. CDR3 DNA: TGCGCCAGCAGCCAAGTTGTGTCAGGGCCCTCCCGGATTAACACCATATATTTT. It yields the protein CASSQVVSGPSRINTIYF.

The CDR3 loop is CASSFYRSSGNTIYF. CDR3 coding DNA: TGTGCCAGCAGCTTTTACAGGAGCTCTGGAAACACCATATATTTT. The chain has TRBV7-2 and TRBJ1-3; D might be TRBD1 (5 bases). This CDR3 region has 15 residues. Germline V gene data show CDR1 as SGHTA and CDR2 as FQGNSA. Trimming took 3 bases from V and 0 from J, leaving 9 bases between them.

The rearrangement uses TRBV18 and TRBJ2-7, with unresolved D. The CDR3 sequence is 16 residues long. Trimming removed 3 bases at V and 6 bases at J, with 21 bases between. Germline V gene lookup returns CDR1 KGHSH and CDR2 LQKENI. The CDR3 loop reads CASSPPGSSPPGEQYF. CDR3 coding DNA: TGTGCCAGCTCACCCCCTGGAAGCAGTCCCCCCGGCGAGCAGTACTTC. Filled out from reference TRBV18 and TRBJ2-7, the complete variable domain reads NAGVMQNPRHLVRRRGQEARLRCSPMKGHSHVYWYRQLPEEGLKFMVYLQKENIIDESGMPKERFSAEFPKEGPSILRIQQVVRGDSAAYFCASSPPGSSPPGEQYFGPGTRLTVT.

In its sample, this clonotype was seen a few times. The chain carries TRBV6-2 or TRBV6-3 and TRBJ2-1, with TRBD1 identical over 9 bases. CDR1 is MNHEY and CDR2 is SVGEGT in the germline V gene. This CDR3 has 14 residues. J was trimmed by 9 bases and V by 7 bases; bases with no gene match: 10. Here the CDR3 DNA reads TGTGCCAGCAATACGGGACAGGGTGGGGGTGAGCAGTTCTTC. Amino acid sequence: CASNTGQGGGEQFF.

The sample holds many counts of this clonotype. The CDR3, as DNA: TGTGCCAGCAGCCAAACTAGCACGCAGTTCTTC. It specifies CASSQTSTQFF. The chain links TRBV14 to TRBJ2-1; D is perhaps TRBD2 (6 bases). Germline CDR1 SGHDN, CDR2 FVKESK. The V end lost 2 bases, the J end lost 12 bases, and 8 bases lay between the germline ends. This CDR3 has 11 amino acids.

Only a few counts were recorded for this clonotype. The chain uses TRBV7-2 and TRBJ2-3; 10 bases are shared with TRBD2. The CDR3 totals 15 residues. The J segment lost 4 bases and the V segment lost 1 base, leaving 2 bases of the junction unmatched. Per the germline V gene, CDR1 is SGHTA and CDR2 is FQGNSA. In DNA form, the CDR3 reads TGTGCCAGCAGCTTAGAACTAGCGGGGCCAGATACGCAGTATTTT. This codes for CASSLELAGPDTQYF. The variable domain in full, with the rest retrieved from reference TRBV7-2 and TRBJ2-3, is GAGVSQSPSNKVTEKGKDVELRCDPISGHTALYWYRQSLGQGLEFLIYFQGNSAPDKSGLPSDRFSAERTGGSVSTLTIQRTQQEDSAVYLCASSLELAGPDTQYFGPGTRLTVL.

The J gene is TRBJ2-6, the V gene TRBV7-2; 9 positions match TRBD1. The CDR3 covers 19 residues. Germline CDR1 is SGHTA and CDR2 is FQGNSA. V shed 0 bases, J shed 4 bases, and the junction held 10 bases outside the gene matches. The DNA of the CDR3 is TGTGCCAGCAGCTTAGCCTCCGGGACAGGGACGATGGGGGCCAACGTCCTGACTTTC. As protein: CASSLASGTGTMGANVLTF.

The V gene is TRBV19, the J gene TRBJ1-4; D gene unclear. CDR1 is LNHDA and CDR2 is SQIVND in the germline V gene (reference sequence). This CDR3 is 13 amino acids long. V dropped 7 bases and J dropped 2 bases, with 8 bases sitting between them. CDR3 DNA: TGTGCCAGTAATCCCGGGACTAATGAAAAACTGTTTTTT. It specifies CASNPGTNEKLFF.

This clonotype has ten or more counts. This chain links TRBV6-5 with TRBJ2-3; a possible D gene is TRBD1 (5 bases). The ends were cut back, 5 bases at V and 5 bases at J, with 14 bases in the middle. CDR3 length: 14 amino acids. Germline-derived CDR1 and CDR2 are MNHEY and SVGAGI. CDR3 nucleotides: TGTGCCAGCAGTCTTACAGGATTTGGAGATACGCAGTATTTT. It encodes CASSLTGFGDTQYF.

The J gene is TRBJ2-2, the V gene TRBV12-3 or TRBV12-4; D remains ambiguous. Trimming removed 6 bases from V and 2 bases from J, with 13 bases in between. This CDR3 has 15 residues. In nucleotides, the CDR3 is TGTGCCAGCAGCTGGTGGCAGAGCAACACCGGGGAGCTGTTTTTT. As protein: CASSWWQSNTGELFF.

The chain uses TRBV7-2 and TRBJ2-3; 8 bases fit TRBD1. Germline V gene lookup returns CDR1 SGHTA and CDR2 FQGNSA. The trim removed 1 base at V and 3 bases at J, leaving 9 bases unmatched. The CDR3 is 17 amino acids. CDR3 DNA sequence: TGTGCCAGCAGCTTAGGGACAGGGCGCGGCGTGACAGATACGCAGTATTTT. Translating gives CASSLGTGRGVTDTQYF.

V gene TRBV19 combines with J gene TRBJ2-1, with a possible D match to TRBD1 (6 bases). The V gene lost 7 bases and the J gene lost 3 bases, with 16 bases spanning the gap. The germline V gene encodes CDR1 LNHDA and CDR2 SQIVND (reference sequence). This CDR3 is built from 15 residues. CDR3 bases: TGTGCCAGTAAAGCGGCAGGGGTTAACTACAATGAGCAGTTCTTC. This gives the protein CASKAAGVNYNEQFF. Combining the CDR3 with reference TRBV19 and TRBJ2-1 gives the whole variable domain DGGITQSPKYLFRKEGQNVTLSCEQNLNHDAMYWYRQDPGQGLRLIYYSQIVNDFQKGDIAEGYSVSREKKESFPLTVTSAQKNPTAFYLCASKAAGVNYNEQFFGPGTRLTVL.